The 8 T cell receptor beta chains listed next were all sequenced from one sample in a study of quantifying T cell responses using KT2 cells. About the research overall: RNA was reverse transcribed with TCR alpha and beta constant-region primers.

An oligo carrying a UMI was ligated to the cDNA 3' end. An equimolar mix of RC1.1 and RC1.2 primed the beta chain across TRBC1 and TRBC2. TCRdb called the UMI-ligation and nested PCR reads again in MiXCR, with one record for every CDR3 protein. The sample consists of some 50,000 distinct CDR3 sequences, roughly 10% of them appearing once. The material sequenced was PBMCs spiked with cells of the T cell clone KT2. The receptors come from a human donor.

The genes are TRBV4-1 and TRBJ1-1, with a possible D match to TRBD1 (5 bases). The CDR3 is made up of 15 amino acids. Germline CDR1 reads MGHRA; CDR2 reads YSYEKL. With 0 bases removed from V and 1 base from J, the gap between germline ends came to 9 bases. The CDR3 is CASSQDGRANTEAFF. The DNA of the CDR3 is TGCGCCAGCAGCCAAGATGGCAGGGCGAACACTGAAGCTTTCTTT.

V gene TRBV15 combines with J gene TRBJ2-3; the D is unclear. The CDR3 is 16 amino acids. Germline values: CDR1 LNHNV, CDR2 YYDKDF (reference sequence). With 1 base removed from V and 6 bases from J, the gap between germline ends came to 17 bases. The CDR3 DNA is TGTGCCACCAGCAGAGTTGACGTGACATATGTGGATACGCAGTATTTT. It encodes CATSRVDVTYVDTQYF.

This clonotype was counted ten times or more. The chain recombines TRBV7-9 with TRBJ2-6; no definite D call. Germline CDR1 SEHNR, CDR2 FQNEAQ (reference sequence). The V gene lost 4 bases and the J gene lost 0 bases, with 4 bases spanning the gap. The CDR3 length is 14 residues. This CDR3 reads CASSSSSGANVLTF. CDR3 nucleotide sequence: TGTGCCAGCAGCTCCTCCTCTGGGGCCAACGTCCTGACTTTC.

The gene calls are TRBV5-1 and TRBJ2-1; a weak D match, TRBD2 (5 bases). The CDR3 extends over 13 amino acids. V was cut by 2 bases and J by 10 bases, with 13 bases left in between. CDR1 SGHRS and CDR2 YFSETQ come from the germline V gene. CDR3 sequence reads: CASSLRGSQEQFF. The CDR3 nucleotides read TGCGCCAGCAGCTTAAGAGGGTCTCAGGAGCAGTTCTTC.

The gene calls are TRBV3-1 and TRBJ2-5; no clear D gene. This CDR3 contains 17 residues. V lost 0 bases to trimming and J lost 0 bases, with 14 bases between them. Germline V CDR1 and CDR2: LGHDT, YNNKEL (reference sequence). The CDR3 loop reads CASSQDRANQYQETQYF. DNA of the CDR3: TGTGCCAGCAGCCAAGATCGGGCTAACCAGTACCAAGAGACCCAGTACTTC.

This clonotype was observed at least ten times. The rearrangement joins TRBV7-6 to TRBJ2-3; tentative D call: TRBD1 (6 bases). The CDR3 sequence is 15 residues long. Trimming removed 5 bases from V and 3 bases from J, with 15 bases in between. Germline V gene data show CDR1 as SGHVS and CDR2 as FNYEAQ. In nucleotides, the CDR3 is TGTGCCAGCAGCCCGGGACATATCGAGACAGATACGCAGTATTTT. Translating it yields CASSPGHIETDTQYF. The full variable domain, with the rest looked up from reference TRBV7-6 and TRBJ2-3, is GAGVSQSPRYKVTKRGQDVALRCDPISGHVSLYWYRQALGQGPEFLTYFNYEAQQDKSGLPNDRFSAERPEGSISTLTIQRTEQRDSAMYRCASSPGHIETDTQYFGPGTRLTVL.

In this sample, this clonotype turned up many times. The genes are TRBV6-2 or TRBV6-3 and TRBJ1-2, with D hard to call. The CDR3 covers 12 residues. Per the germline V gene, CDR1 is MNHEY and CDR2 is SVGEGT. V lost 5 bases and J 0 bases, leaving 4 bases between the germline ends. CDR3 coding DNA: TGTGCCAGCAGTCGGTCTAACTATGGCTACACCTTC. Protein sequence: CASSRSNYGYTF.

V usage is TRBV6-1 and J usage is TRBJ2-7; 9 bases align to TRBD1. The CDR3 runs to 15 residues. Germline lookup yields CDR1 MNHNS and CDR2 SASEGT. The junction had 7 bases not matched to a gene; V was cut back by 4 bases and J by 3 bases. DNA of the CDR3: TGTGCCAGCAGTGGGGGACGGGACAGGGTCTACGAGCAGTACTTC. It codes for CASSGGRDRVYEQYF.